This T cell receptor beta chain was obtained from a study of cytomegalovirus exposure and HLA in healthy donors. Primers for the PCR totalled 60 Vbeta and 13 Jbeta. Authors' data handling: An analysis that came later counted 70 million to 100 million unique TCR beta chains, about 10 million shared. The repertoire was sequenced with immunoSEQ multiplex PCR; TCRdb's copy has only in-frame clones and lacks some. Clone size and V and J calls were adopted from that table, with D and trimming inferred from the DNA. The sample yields roughly 180,000 clones, around four fifths seen once. Points from the study as a whole: Immune exposure was documented only through CMV serostatus. Cytomegalovirus status, reportedly, was diagnosed with high specificity and sensitivity by the classifier. Among TCR beta chains of equal frequency, HLA-associated ones were more clonally expanded in a later analysis.

Note on this clone: Its matching antigen is unknown.

The length of the CDR3 is 14 residues. The germline gives CDR1 MGHDK, CDR2 SYGVNS. V lost 0 bases to trimming and J lost 10 bases, with 10 bases between them. The chain couples TRBV25-1 to TRBJ1-6; no clear D gene. This TCR was sampled from a man younger than 35 in good health and CMV-seronegative. The sequenced sample consisted of PBMCs. The CDR3 spells CASSEYEEGSPLHF. DNA for the CDR3: TGTGCCAGCAGTGAATATGAAGAGGGCTCACCCCTCCACTTT.